The entry below gives a single T cell receptor beta chain sequence along with its context. The antigen is undetermined. The method was immunoSEQ multiplex PCR; TCRdb's version includes in-frame clones alone and lacks a portion of them. The table lists tens of thousands of clones, more than 85% of them singletons. This sample was included in a study of graft-versus-host responses after intestinal transplantation. About the study: Recipients underwent multivisceral, liver-intestinal, or isolated intestinal transplants. The whole recipient group had anti-thymocyte globulin induction followed by tacrolimus and steroids for about three years.

Study results and caveats: Some GvH clones appeared in ileal mucosa or blood before recipient bone marrow.

Source: unstimulated CD8+ T cells sorted from spleen or lymph node cells, taken before intestinal transplant. This TCR came from a human donor who received an intestinal transplant.

CDR3 nucleotides: TGTGCCAGCAGTGTAGGACAGGGGGGCGCCTACAATGAGCAGTTCTTC. Translation gives CASSVGQGGAYNEQFF. V and J are TRBV6-1 and TRBJ2-1; TRBD1 matches at 10 bases. There are 16 residues in the CDR3. Germline V gene data show CDR1 as MNHNS and CDR2 as SASEGT. J was trimmed by 2 bases and V by 4 bases; bases with no gene match: 5.